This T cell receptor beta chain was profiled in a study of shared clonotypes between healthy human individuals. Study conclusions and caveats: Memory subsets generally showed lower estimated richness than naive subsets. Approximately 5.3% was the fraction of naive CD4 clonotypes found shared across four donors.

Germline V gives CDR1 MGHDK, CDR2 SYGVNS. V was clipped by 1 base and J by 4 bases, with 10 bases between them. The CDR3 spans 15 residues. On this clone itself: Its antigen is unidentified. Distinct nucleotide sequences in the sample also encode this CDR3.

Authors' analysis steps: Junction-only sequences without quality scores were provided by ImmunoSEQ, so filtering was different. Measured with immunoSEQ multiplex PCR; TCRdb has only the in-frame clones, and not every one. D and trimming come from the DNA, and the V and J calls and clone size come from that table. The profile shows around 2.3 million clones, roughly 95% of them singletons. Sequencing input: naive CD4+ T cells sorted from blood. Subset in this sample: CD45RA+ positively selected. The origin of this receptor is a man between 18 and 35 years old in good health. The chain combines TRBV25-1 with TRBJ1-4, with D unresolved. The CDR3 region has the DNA TGTGCCAGCAGTGAATGGCAGGCCTTTAATGAAAAACTGTTTTTT. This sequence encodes CASSEWQAFNEKLFF.